The 7 T cell receptor beta chains below all came from one sample that was sequenced in a study of blood T cells in healthy people across ages. Combining a sample-barcoded 5' primer with a J-beta primer mix, a second PCR ran for 7 to 11 cycles. Each CDR3 protein gets one entry after TCRdb re-called the 5' RACE reads with MiXCR. The table records 1.5 million or so distinct CDR3 sequences, roughly 40% of them present only once. The source material was blood. These receptors originate from a woman aged 18-35 years in good health.

This clonotype was seen more than once but under ten times. The CDR3 sequence: CSASGDSYNEQFF. The CDR3 nucleotides are TGCAGTGCTAGTGGAGACAGCTACAATGAGCAGTTCTTC. The chain has TRBV20-1 and TRBJ2-1; D possibly corresponds to TRBD1 (5 bases). This CDR3 has 13 amino acids. Trimming shortened V by 3 bases and J by 3 bases, and 9 bases separated the two germline ends. CDR1 is DFQATT and CDR2 is SNEGSKA in the germline V gene (reference sequence).

V is TRBV5-1 and J is TRBJ1-5; D remains unclear. CDR1 is SGHRS and CDR2 is YFSETQ in the germline V gene. This CDR3 is 13 amino acids long. The ends were cut back, 0 bases at V and 5 bases at J, with 6 bases in the middle. The CDR3 DNA is TGCGCCAGCAGCTTGGGGAACGATCAGCCCCAGCATTTT. It yields the protein CASSLGNDQPQHF.

Concerning this clonotype: One end of the junction does not line up with germline, which may come from a read error. This sequence joins TRBV14 and TRBJ2-4, with TRBD2 matching over 10 bases. The DNA end is a closer match to TRBJ2-7, so the J assignment may be wrong. CDR3 length equals 15 residues. Germline values: CDR1 SGHDN, CDR2 FVKESK. CDR3 nucleotide sequence: TGTGCCGGCAGCTACGGACTAGCGGCCGAGGACGAGCAGTACTTC. It encodes CAGSYGLAAEDEQYF.

The CDR3 here is CASQGGNQPQHF. In nucleotides, the CDR3 is TGTGCCTCCCAGGGAGGCAATCAGCCCCAGCATTTT. V and J are TRBV24-1 and TRBJ1-5, with a tentative D call TRBD1 (5 bases). The CDR3 spans 12 residues. Trimming took 12 bases from V and 2 from J, leaving 10 bases between them. Germline V gene sequence: CDR1 KGHDR, CDR2 SFDVKD.

This clonotype was found many times. The gene calls are TRBV6-5 and TRBJ2-1, with TRBD1 matching over 11 bases. The CDR3 sequence is 14 residues long. The germline gives CDR1 MNHEY, CDR2 SVGAGI. V shed 8 bases and J 4 bases; nucleotides not matched to a gene: 4. In DNA form, the CDR3 reads TGTGCCAGCCGCGGGACAGGGGGATACAATGAGCAGTTCTTC. It encodes CASRGTGGYNEQFF.

This clonotype was found a few times. This chain joins TRBV5-6 and TRBJ2-7, with D possibly matching TRBD1 (6 bases). CDR3 length: 16 amino acids. V dropped 4 bases and J dropped 3 bases, with 20 bases sitting between them. The germline V gene encodes CDR1 SGHDT and CDR2 YYEEEE. In DNA form, the CDR3 reads TGTGCCAGCAGCAGGAGGACAGCCGAACCTTTCTACGAGCAGTACTTC. Translating gives CASSRRTAEPFYEQYF.

There are a few counts of this clonotype. This chain joins TRBV20-1 and TRBJ2-2; 8 nucleotides match TRBD2. Trimming cost V 3 bases and J 4 bases; bases outside gene matches: 7. This CDR3 has 15 residues. The germline V gene has CDR1 DFQATT and CDR2 SNEGSKA (reference sequence). As DNA, the CDR3 is TGCAGTGCTAGCCCTGGACTAGCTTCCACCGGGGAGCTGTTTTTT. Translating it yields CSASPGLASTGELFF.